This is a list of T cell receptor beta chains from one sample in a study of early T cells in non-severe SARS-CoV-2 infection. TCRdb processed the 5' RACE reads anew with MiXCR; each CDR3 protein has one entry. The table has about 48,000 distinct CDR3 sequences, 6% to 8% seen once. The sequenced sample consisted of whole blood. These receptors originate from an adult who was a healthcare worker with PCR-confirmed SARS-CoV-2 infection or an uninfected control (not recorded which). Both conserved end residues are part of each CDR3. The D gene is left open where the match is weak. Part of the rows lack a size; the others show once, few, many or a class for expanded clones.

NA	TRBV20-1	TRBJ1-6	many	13	CSASVGRDSPLHF	TGCAGTGCTAGTGTCGGGAGGGATTCACCCCTCCACTTT
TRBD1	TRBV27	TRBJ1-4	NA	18	CASSLSFTGGATNEKLFF	TGTGCCAGCAGCCTCTCCTTTACAGGGGGCGCAACTAATGAAAAACTGTTTTTT
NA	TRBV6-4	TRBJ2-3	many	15	CASSASTRVTDTQYF	TGTGCCAGCAGTGCATCGACTAGAGTCACAGATACGCAGTATTTT
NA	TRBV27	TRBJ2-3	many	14	CASSLNRVYDTQYF	TGTGCCAGCAGCCTTAACCGTGTTTACGATACGCAGTATTTT
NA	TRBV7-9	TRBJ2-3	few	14	CASSSTRGADTQYF	TGTGCCAGCAGCTCCACCAGGGGGGCAGATACGCAGTATTTT
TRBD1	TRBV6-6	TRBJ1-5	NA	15	CASSDRGSSNQPQHF	TGTGCCAGCAGTGACAGGGGTAGTAGCAATCAGCCCCAGCATTTT
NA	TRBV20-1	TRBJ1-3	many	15	CSARVGGSSGNTIYF	TGCAGTGCTAGAGTAGGCGGCTCCTCTGGAAACACCATATATTTT
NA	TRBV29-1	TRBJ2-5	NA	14	CSVGPRRATETQYF	TGCAGCGTTGGGCCCAGAAGGGCCACGGAGACCCAGTACTTC
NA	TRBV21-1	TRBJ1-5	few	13	CAFLPYSNQPQHF	TGTGCCTTTTTACCTTATAGCAATCAGCCCCAGCATTTT
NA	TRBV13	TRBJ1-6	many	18	CASSLKGATRSYNSPLHF	TGTGCCAGCAGCTTAAAAGGCGCTACTAGGTCCTATAATTCACCCCTCCACTTT
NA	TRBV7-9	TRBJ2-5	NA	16	CASSSFRTDIQETQYF	TGTGCCAGCAGCTCCTTCCGGACAGATATCCAAGAGACCCAGTACTTC
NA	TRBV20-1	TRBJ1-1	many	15	CSARATGMANTEAFF	TGCAGTGCTAGAGCTACAGGGATGGCGAACACTGAAGCTTTCTTT
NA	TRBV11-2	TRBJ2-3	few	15	CASSPDRSNTDTQYF	TGTGCCAGCAGCCCTGACAGGTCCAACACAGATACGCAGTATTTT